This TCR beta chain emerged from a study of CD8 T cells in ankylosing spondylitis. Study results and caveats: Clones tied to disease were said to be significantly enriched in matched ankylosing spondylitis synovial fluid. As for the disease-linked clones, they showed a CD8+ phenotype and occurred at relatively low frequencies in peripheral blood. Characteristic of ankylosing spondylitis blood, it appeared, was a TCR beta motif comprising about eight highly homologous variants.

Preparation of TCR beta libraries was done by quantitative 5'-RACE with molecular barcodes. TCRdb redid the calling of the 5' RACE reads with MiXCR, one entry per CDR3 protein. Of 500,000 to 550,000 distinct CDR3 sequences in the sample, approximately 11% are singletons; the top ten hold under 7.5%. Trimming cost V 4 bases and J 10 bases, with 11 bases left between them. Germline loops: CDR1 SNHLY, CDR2 FYNNEI. This CDR3 is built from 12 residues. Concerning this clonotype: Antigen: not known.

The receptor's source is a male donor with ankylosing spondylitis. The sequencing sample was made of blood, either unsorted or a sorted T cell fraction (not recorded which). The gene calls are TRBV2 and TRBJ2-1, with D maybe TRBD1 (5 bases). The CDR3 nucleotides are TGTGCCAGCAGTGTGGCTGGGGCCGAGCAGTTCTTC. Protein: CASSVAGAEQFF.